Each of the 27 T cell receptor beta chains below was sequenced from the same sample in a study of shared T cell receptors in the human thymus. Data came from immunoSEQ multiplex PCR; TCRdb stores just in-frame clones and leaves some out. The profile covers hundreds of thousands of clones, with 78% appearing a single time and about 0.014% taken by the ten largest. This sample also appeared in a second study, on human thymus T cells.

Specimen: thymocytes. These receptors were obtained from a boy under two years old with a congenital heart defect.

Concerning this clone: The sample carries other DNA sequences with the same CDR3. The chain carries TRBV6-5 and TRBJ1-5; D remains unclear. Germline V gives CDR1 MNHEY, CDR2 SVGAGI. This CDR3 has 12 amino acids. With 3 bases removed from V and 6 bases from J, the gap between germline ends came to 6 bases. Here the CDR3 reads CASSYPGQPQHF. The DNA of the CDR3 is TGTGCCAGCAGTTATCCCGGTCAGCCCCAGCATTTT.

The V and J genes are TRBV27 and TRBJ1-5; 8 bases fit TRBD1. Germline loops: CDR1 MNHEY, CDR2 SMNVEV (reference sequence). The CDR3 covers 17 residues. The V and J ends lost 3 bases and 7 bases, in that order; junction bases with no gene match: 14. CDR3 in DNA: TGTGCCAGCAGTTTCACCTTTGGGACAGGAGGGGGACAGCCCCAGCATTTT. It translates to CASSFTFGTGGGQPQHF.

CDR3: CASSPSRDSLYEQYF. The CDR3 bases are TGTGCCAGCAGCCCGAGTAGGGACAGCCTTTACGAGCAGTACTTC. J is TRBJ2-7 and V is TRBV9; 7 nucleotides align to TRBD1. V trimming: 4 bases; J trimming: 4 bases; junction bases outside the gene matches: 11. The CDR3 is 15 residues long. Germline CDR1 reads SGDLS; CDR2 reads YYNGEE.

The chain combines TRBV28 with TRBJ1-2, with D perhaps TRBD1 (5 bases). This CDR3 is 16 amino acids long. The ends were cut back, 6 bases at V and 3 bases at J, with 20 bases in the middle. Germline CDR1 is MDHEN and CDR2 is SYDVKM. This CDR3 reads CASSPRGICRDYGYTF. CDR3 sequence (DNA): TGTGCCAGCAGCCCCCGGGGGATATGCCGGGACTATGGCTACACCTTC.

V usage is TRBV11-3 and J usage is TRBJ2-7; 9 bases map to TRBD1. V lost 0 bases to trimming and J lost 11 bases; unmatched junction nucleotides: 5. There are 13 residues in the CDR3. Germline CDR1 and CDR2: SGHNT and YENEEA. The CDR3 reads CASSLDGQGTEYF. The CDR3 DNA follows: TGTGCCAGCAGCTTAGATGGACAGGGGACGGAGTACTTC.

The J gene is TRBJ1-1, the V gene TRBV12-5, with D possibly being TRBD1 (6 bases). This CDR3 comprises 16 residues. Germline V gives CDR1 LGHNT, CDR2 FRNRAP. The V end was cut by 6 bases, the J end by 4 bases, with 21 bases between. In nucleotides, the CDR3 is TGTGCTAGTGGCTCTCCTCGGGGGGCCAGGGGCACTGAAGCTTTCTTT. Protein sequence: CASGSPRGARGTEAFF.

V usage is TRBV6-1 and J usage is TRBJ1-2; TRBD1 is a possible D gene (5 bases). Germline V lookup: CDR1 MNHNS, CDR2 SASEGT. V was clipped by 3 bases and J by 4 bases, with 18 bases between them. This CDR3 spans 16 amino acids. The CDR3 DNA is TGTGCCAGCAGTGATACCCACGGGGGGTCGGGCTATGGCTACACCTTC. Protein: CASSDTHGGSGYGYTF.

The chain is built from TRBV28 and TRBJ2-5; 8 positions agree with TRBD2. Germline V gene data show CDR1 as MDHEN and CDR2 as SYDVKM. Unmatched junction bases numbered 5, after V lost 5 bases and J lost 3 bases. The CDR3 spans 14 residues. The CDR3 DNA reads as TGTGCCAGCAGTATCCTCGGGAGGGAAGAGACCCAGTACTTC. Its translation: CASSILGREETQYF.

This clone was seen once. The V and J genes are TRBV30 and TRBJ2-7, with a possible D match to TRBD2 (5 bases). V was trimmed by 5 bases and J by 1 base, leaving 12 bases between them. Per the germline V gene, CDR1 is GTSNPN and CDR2 is SVGIG (reference sequence). The CDR3 has 13 residues. The CDR3 region is CAWEEAGSYEQYF. CDR3 nucleotide sequence: TGTGCCTGGGAGGAGGCGGGTTCCTACGAGCAGTACTTC.

This chain connects TRBV10-1 to TRBJ1-2, with TRBD1 matching over 7 bases. The germline gives CDR1 WNHNN, CDR2 SYGVQD (reference sequence). V was pared by 5 bases and J by 4 bases, with 7 bases of the junction left unmatched. The CDR3 spans 14 residues. CDR3 nucleotides: TGCGCCAGCAGTCCCGGACAGGAAAGCTATGGCTACACCTTC. It translates to CASSPGQESYGYTF.

V usage is TRBV15 and J usage is TRBJ1-5, with D unresolved. Germline V lookup: CDR1 LNHNV, CDR2 YYDKDF (reference sequence). The germline V and J ends were trimmed by 0 bases and 0 bases, with 12 bases remaining between them. This CDR3 is 17 amino acids long. In DNA, the CDR3 is TGTGCCACCAGCAGAGAGCCGGGGAGTTATAGCAATCAGCCCCAGCATTTT. It translates to CATSREPGSYSNQPQHF.

The genes are TRBV11-1 and TRBJ2-1; 11 bases are shared with TRBD2. The CDR3 has 15 residues. V lost 5 bases to trimming and J lost 4 bases; unmatched junction nucleotides: 4. Germline CDR1 reads SGHAT; CDR2 reads FQDESV (reference sequence). CDR3 DNA: TGTGCCAGCAGCACTCTAGCGGGAGGATACAATGAGCAGTTCTTC. Translating it yields CASSTLAGGYNEQFF.

Remarks on this clone: The junction differs from germline at one of its ends, possibly a read error. The chain is built from TRBV2 and TRBJ2-1; tentatively, D is TRBD2 (6 bases). CDR1 is SNHLY and CDR2 is FYNNEI in the germline V gene. There are 12 residues in the CDR3. CDR3 in amino acids: CTSPGLRGEQFF. Written as DNA, the CDR3 is TGTACCAGCCCGGGACTCCGAGGTGAGCAGTTCTTC.

The rearrangement links TRBV19 to TRBJ1-1; 7 nucleotides match TRBD1. V dropped 4 bases and J dropped 4; count of bases not matched to a gene: 6. Germline V lookup: CDR1 LNHDA, CDR2 SQIVND (reference sequence). The CDR3 is made up of 14 amino acids. DNA of the CDR3: TGTGCCAGTAGTACTAAGGGGGCGCCCACTGAAGCTTTCTTT. As protein: CASSTKGAPTEAFF.

The V call is TRBV30, the J call TRBJ1-2, with TRBD1 matching 7 bases. The CDR3 totals 13 residues. CDR1 and CDR2 from the germline V gene are GTSNPN and SVGIG (reference sequence). Trimming cost V 8 bases and J 3 bases; bases outside gene matches: 9. CDR3 loop: CAGDSISDYGYTF. CDR3 nucleotide sequence: TGTGCCGGGGACAGTATATCGGACTATGGCTACACCTTC.

The chain combines TRBV5-1 with TRBJ2-7; 7 nucleotides align to TRBD2. The CDR3 sequence is 17 residues long. Per germline, CDR1 SGHRS and CDR2 YFSETQ. Trimming cost V 5 bases and J 3 bases; bases outside gene matches: 17. CDR3 DNA: TGCGCCAGCAGAGACCGAACAAGCGGGAAGGCCTTCTACGAGCAGTACTTC. This translates into CASRDRTSGKAFYEQYF.

The table lists this clone with a count of one. This chain joins TRBV6-1 and TRBJ2-5, with TRBD2 identical over 7 bases. The CDR3 runs to 15 residues. The V and J ends lost 6 bases and 5 bases, in that order; junction bases with no gene match: 12. From germline, CDR1 is MNHNS and CDR2 SASEGT. Here the CDR3 DNA reads TGTGCCAGCAGGAGACTAGCATCCCTTTGGGAGACCCAGTACTTC. Its translation is CASRRLASLWETQYF.

The V gene is TRBV19, the J gene TRBJ2-7; tentatively, D is TRBD2 (5 bases). Germline V gives CDR1 LNHDA, CDR2 SQIVND (reference sequence). The CDR3 is 13 residues long. Trimming removed 5 bases at V and 2 bases at J, with 10 bases between. In DNA, the CDR3 is TGTGCCAGTAGTCCACGACTAACCTACGAGCAGTACTTC. Protein product: CASSPRLTYEQYF. The full variable domain, in which reference TRBV19 and TRBJ2-7 provide the parts outside the CDR3, is DGGITQSPKYLFRKEGQNVTLSCEQNLNHDAMYWYRQDPGQGLRLIYYSQIVNDFQKGDIAEGYSVSREKKESFPLTVTSAQKNPTAFYLCASSPRLTYEQYFGPGTRLTVT.

This clone was seen a handful of times. This sequence joins TRBV27 and TRBJ2-7; 12 positions match TRBD1. The CDR3 consists of 22 residues. The junction had 25 bases not matched to a gene; V was cut back by 5 bases and J by 2 bases. Germline V gene data show CDR1 as MNHEY and CDR2 as SMNVEV (reference sequence). Here the CDR3 reads CASSPTGTGGRSSRTGAYEQYF. The CDR3, as DNA: TGTGCCAGCAGTCCTACCGGGACAGGGGGCAGGTCTAGCCGCACCGGGGCCTACGAGCAGTACTTC.

This clone was seen only a few times. The chain has TRBV6-1 and TRBJ1-4; 7 nucleotides align to TRBD1. The CDR3 extends over 17 amino acids. The V gene end was trimmed by 0 bases and the J gene end by 8 bases; junction bases not matched to a gene: 12. Per the germline V gene, CDR1 is MNHNS and CDR2 is SASEGT. The CDR3 protein is CASSEATYSGGEEKLFF. The CDR3 bases are TGTGCCAGCAGTGAAGCTACCTATTCAGGGGGTGAAGAAAAACTGTTTTTT.

The V and J genes are TRBV9 and TRBJ2-1; TRBD2 aligns across 10 bases. V trimming: 1 base; J trimming: 5 bases; junction bases outside the gene matches: 3. The CDR3 loop spans 15 amino acids. Germline V gene sequence: CDR1 SGDLS, CDR2 YYNGEE. CDR3 DNA: TGTGCCAGCAGCGTAAGGAGCGGGGGGGACAATGAGCAGTTCTTC. Its protein product is CASSVRSGGDNEQFF.

The chain couples TRBV4-2 to TRBJ1-4, with TRBD1 as a possible D gene (5 bases). This CDR3 is built from 15 residues. Trimming removed 0 bases from V and 7 bases from J, with 12 bases in between. Germline V CDR1 and CDR2: LGHNA, YNFKEQ. The CDR3 loop is CASSQDRGAVEKLFF. The CDR3 DNA reads TGTGCCAGCAGCCAAGATCGCGGGGCAGTTGAAAAACTGTTTTTT.

The V and J genes are TRBV11-2 and TRBJ2-7; D perhaps matches TRBD1 (6 bases). Trimming pared 4 bases from V and 1 base from J, leaving 17 bases between. CDR1 is SGHAT, CDR2 FQNNGV, per germline. CDR3 length equals 16 residues. CDR3 region: CASSSTPGHRSYEQYF. The CDR3 region has the DNA TGTGCCAGCAGCTCAACCCCGGGACATAGGTCCTACGAGCAGTACTTC. Supplemented by reference TRBV11-2 and TRBJ2-7, the full variable domain reads EAGVAQSPRYKIIEKRQSVAFWCNPISGHATLYWYQQILGQGPKLLIQFQNNGVVDDSQLPKDRFSAERLKGVDSTLKIQPAKLEDSAVYLCASSSTPGHRSYEQYFGPGTRLTVT.

The V call is TRBV4-2, the J call TRBJ1-2; TRBD1 might be the D (6 bases). This CDR3 spans 15 amino acids. V was cut by 1 base and J by 2 bases, with 11 bases left in between. Germline loops: CDR1 LGHNA, CDR2 YNFKEQ. The CDR3 coding sequence is TGTGCCAGCAGCCAAGGACAGGACTCAAACTATGGCTACACCTTC. This sequence encodes CASSQGQDSNYGYTF.

In its sample, this clone was seen a few times. The V call is TRBV4-2, the J call TRBJ2-2, with D possibly being TRBD2 (6 bases). CDR1 and CDR2 from the germline V gene are LGHNA and YNFKEQ. V lost 0 bases, J lost 7 bases, and 9 bases lay in between. The CDR3 has 14 amino acids. For the CDR3, the DNA is TGTGCCAGCAGCCAAGATGCGGGAAACGGGGAGCTGTTTTTT. Amino acids: CASSQDAGNGELFF.

This sequence joins TRBV15 and TRBJ2-1, with D perhaps TRBD1 (6 bases). Germline loops: CDR1 LNHNV, CDR2 YYDKDF (reference sequence). The CDR3 has 18 amino acids. V was trimmed by 0 bases and J by 0 bases, leaving 15 bases between them. The CDR3 is CATSRDRVGQPSYNEQFF. The CDR3 DNA reads as TGTGCCACCAGCAGAGATCGGGTCGGACAGCCCTCCTACAATGAGCAGTTCTTC.

This chain joins TRBV29-1 and TRBJ1-1, with 9 nucleotides matching TRBD1. Germline values: CDR1 SQVTM, CDR2 ANQGSEA. The CDR3 consists of 14 residues. With V trimmed by 3 bases and J by 2 bases, 4 bases remained unmatched. Here the CDR3 reads CSVEGDRANTEAFF. DNA for the CDR3: TGCAGCGTTGAGGGGGACAGGGCCAACACTGAAGCTTTCTTT.